The rows below give T cell receptor beta chains drawn from one sample of a study of CXCR3-negative and CXCR3-positive naive CD8 T cells. TCRdb reworked the 5' RACE reads into one entry per CDR3 protein, no DNA. The sample table includes some 140,000 distinct CDR3 sequences. Sequencing was done on a sample of naive CXCR3+ CD8+ T cells from blood. All receptors come from a human donor in good health. Some clones in this sample may be carry-over from other donors' samples. The CDR3 runs from the conserved cysteine through the conserved F or W.

V gene,J gene,CDR3 protein
TRBV29-1,TRBJ2-2,CSAPLAGGTGELFF
TRBV5-6,TRBJ1-1,CASSLIGGNEAFF
TRBV4-3,TRBJ1-6,CASSQAHRGSYNSPLHF
TRBV4-1,TRBJ2-1,CASSQVAPSYNEQFF
TRBV12-5,TRBJ1-2,CASGLANRGPLLGYTF
TRBV7-2,TRBJ2-2,CASSSSWAGNTGELFF
TRBV9,TRBJ2-2,CASRGTGELFF
TRBV20-1,TRBJ1-2,CSARDGGVSYGYTF
TRBV9,TRBJ2-1,CASSVVLGNEQFF
TRBV7-9,TRBJ2-1,CACSLPPGQGINEQFF
TRBV21-1,TRBJ1-1,CASSKKGYSSLNTEAFF
TRBV15,TRBJ1-6,CATSRNRQGSNSPLHF
TRBV9,TRBJ2-6,CASTLGGSGANVLTF
TRBV5-1,TRBJ2-7,CASSLVGGMAYEQYF
TRBV15,TRBJ1-4,CATMDPLLNGLFF
TRBV5-1,TRBJ2-7,CASSLTYGSYEQYF
TRBV4-3,TRBJ2-2,CASSSGQHTGELFF
TRBV28,TRBJ2-7,CASCAWGVAGEQYF
TRBV10-1,TRBJ2-2,CASSDTSTGELFF
TRBV7-8,TRBJ2-7,CASSPGGTGASYEQYF
TRBV7-9,TRBJ1-2,CASSLVGSNYGYTF
TRBV29-1,TRBJ1-1,CSALAALGTEAFF
TRBV12-3/TRBV12-4,TRBJ1-4,CASSSRQGVNEKLFF
TRBV9,TRBJ2-3,CASSVAIGLAGLTDTQYF
TRBV29-1,TRBJ2-1,CSVTGWAGGRYNEQFF
TRBV10-3,TRBJ2-4,CAISEGGLSDKNIQYF
TRBV20-1,TRBJ1-1,CSVVMVTEAFF
TRBV7-2,TRBJ1-1,CASSPQDRGTEAFF
TRBV6-2/TRBV6-3,TRBJ1-1,CASSYSPGTMNTEAFF
TRBV24-1,TRBJ2-1,CATSDGFPYNEQFF
TRBV6-9,TRBJ2-7,CASSYSGPYEQYF
TRBV12-3/TRBV12-4,TRBJ2-1,CASRGSYNEQFF
TRBV9,TRBJ2-1,CASSVRDYSYDEQFF
TRBV4-1,TRBJ2-1,CASSPPFGDFYNEQFF
TRBV7-8,TRBJ2-3,CASSPPATGLPDTQYF
TRBV27,TRBJ2-3,CASSFGAGITDTQYF
TRBV29-1,TRBJ2-1,CSTTLGGNEQFF
TRBV20-1,TRBJ2-1,CSARDSGIYNEQFF
TRBV5-6,TRBJ2-1,CASSSDSQGNHEQFF
TRBV5-1,TRBJ2-7,CASSQDMITEQCF
TRBV4-1,TRBJ2-7,CASSHEPTRAAREQYF
TRBV7-2,TRBJ2-3,CASSLVVGVPDTQYF
TRBV5-1,TRBJ1-1,CASSLTPAEAFF
TRBV28,TRBJ2-5,CASVVRGLQETQYF
TRBV7-2,TRBJ2-1,CASSPGEGAYNEQFF
TRBV15,TRBJ1-6,CATSRDRANSPLHF
TRBV7-8,TRBJ1-5,CASGLWGEGVYSNQPQHF
TRBV5-5,TRBJ2-3,CASSLVLAGSTDTQYF
TRBV28,TRBJ1-5,CASSLLRVGQPQHF
TRBV9,TRBJ2-3,CASSQTGTDTQYF
TRBV9,TRBJ2-3,CASTGGAAGTDTQYF
TRBV7-2,TRBJ1-5,CASSWANGNQPQHF
TRBV29-1,TRBJ2-1,CSVVGTGLYNEQFF
TRBV21-1,TRBJ2-7,CASSDILREGYEQYF